These 25 T cell receptor beta chains share one sample of origin, sequenced in a study of T cell changes during pregnancy in multiple sclerosis. Generated by immunoSEQ multiplex PCR, the TCRdb table keeps only in-frame clones and is missing some. The table records tens of thousands of clones, around 90% of them present only once. The source was peripheral blood, collected in the first trimester of pregnancy. The receptors shown here come from a female donor in good health, enrolled as a control in a pregnancy study.

The CDR3 region is CASRPGLLPTYEQYF. The CDR3 coding sequence is TGTGCCAGCAGGCCGGGACTACTTCCTACCTACGAGCAGTACTTC. The chain couples TRBV2 to TRBJ2-7; 7 positions agree with TRBD2. The germline CDR1 and CDR2 sequences are SNHLY and FYNNEI. The CDR3 consists of 15 residues. V shed 6 bases and J 2 bases; nucleotides not matched to a gene: 10.

The J gene is TRBJ1-5, the V gene TRBV2, with TRBD1 as a possible D gene (5 bases). V lost 8 bases and J 7 bases, leaving 15 bases between the germline ends. CDR3 length: 13 amino acids. The germline V gene encodes CDR1 SNHLY and CDR2 FYNNEI. The CDR3 loop is CASLDRAGQPQHF. DNA of the CDR3: TGTGCCAGCCTCGACCGGGCAGGGCAGCCCCAGCATTTT.

This clone was observed once. V and J are TRBV9 and TRBJ2-3, with 11 bases matching TRBD2. This CDR3 is 16 amino acids long. CDR1 is SGDLS and CDR2 is YYNGEE in the germline V gene. Losses at the gene ends were 0 bases for V and 2 bases for J; bases not matched to a gene: 2. CDR3: CASSVGLAGITDTQYF. The CDR3, as DNA: TGTGCCAGCAGCGTAGGACTAGCGGGGATCACAGATACGCAGTATTTT. Complete variable domain (other parts from reference TRBV9 and TRBJ2-3): DSGVTQTPKHLITATGQRVTLRCSPRSGDLSVYWYQQSLDQGLQFLIQYYNGEERAKGNILERFSAQQFPDLHSELNLSSLELGDSALYFCASSVGLAGITDTQYFGPGTRLTVL.

The J gene is TRBJ2-2, the V gene TRBV19; 7 bases map to TRBD1. This CDR3 is built from 16 residues. Germline-derived CDR1 and CDR2 are LNHDA and SQIVND (reference sequence). V shed 5 bases and J 5 bases; nucleotides not matched to a gene: 11. DNA of the CDR3: TGTGCCAGTAGTGTCCGCACAGGGGTTGGTACCGGGGAGCTGTTTTTT. Residues: CASSVRTGVGTGELFF.

This clone was counted between two and nine times. The chain carries TRBV11-2 and TRBJ1-3, with unresolved D. Trimming removed 1 base at V and 1 base at J, with 11 bases between. This CDR3 has 16 residues. Germline CDR1 and CDR2: SGHAT and FQNNGV. The CDR3 sequence: CASSLAAGPSGNTIYF. CDR3 coding DNA: TGTGCCAGCAGCTTAGCGGCAGGTCCTTCTGGAAACACCATATATTTT.

The chain has TRBV7-2 and TRBJ2-5; 8 nucleotides agree with TRBD1. CDR1 and CDR2 from the germline V gene are SGHTA and FQGNSA. The CDR3 has 15 residues. V was clipped by 1 base and J by 5 bases; unmatched bases: 6. For the CDR3, the DNA is TGTGCCAGCAGCTTAGGGGGGACAGGTCCGGAGACCCAGTACTTC. It specifies CASSLGGTGPETQYF.

This chain connects TRBV18 to TRBJ2-7; possible D gene TRBD2, 5 bases. The germline V and J ends were trimmed by 0 bases and 0 bases, with 9 bases remaining between them. The CDR3 consists of 15 residues. Per germline, CDR1 KGHSH and CDR2 LQKENI. DNA for the CDR3: TGTGCCAGCTCACCACCTAGAGGGAACTCCTACGAGCAGTACTTC. This codes for CASSPPRGNSYEQYF.

This rearrangement joins TRBV6-1 to TRBJ1-1; 7 bases agree with TRBD1. Germline CDR1 is MNHNS and CDR2 is SASEGT. The CDR3 contains 15 residues. Trimming cost V 4 bases and J 3 bases; bases outside gene matches: 8. The CDR3 DNA reads TGTGCCAGCAGTGCGTCCGGGACAGTGGACACTGAAGCTTTCTTT. Translated: CASSASGTVDTEAFF.

V gene TRBV2 combines with J gene TRBJ2-7; 9 bases line up with TRBD2. CDR1 and CDR2 from the germline V gene are SNHLY and FYNNEI. The V gene end was trimmed by 6 bases and the J gene end by 2 bases; junction bases not matched to a gene: 14. This CDR3 comprises 17 residues. The CDR3 loop reads CASRVRVTSGLTYEQYF. The DNA for the CDR3 is TGTGCCAGCAGGGTCAGAGTTACTAGCGGGTTAACCTACGAGCAGTACTTC.

This clone showed up just a few times. The chain uses TRBV13 and TRBJ1-6, with a possible D match to TRBD1 (6 bases). The length of the CDR3 is 17 residues. V lost 5 bases to trimming and J lost 6 bases, with 20 bases between them. Germline CDR1 is PRHDT and CDR2 is FYEKMQ (reference sequence). The CDR3 nucleotides read TGTGCCAGCAGCCACCCACAGGGCCGCTCGTTTAATTCACCCCTCCACTTT. This sequence encodes CASSHPQGRSFNSPLHF.

The V call is TRBV5-5, the J call TRBJ2-2; D is undetermined. Germline CDR1 is SGHKS and CDR2 is YYEKEE (reference sequence). Trimming removed 5 bases at V and 0 bases at J, with 14 bases between. This CDR3 contains 16 residues. The DNA of the CDR3 is TGTGCCAGCAGACCCATGGTACAGTCGAACACCGGGGAGCTGTTTTTT. It specifies CASRPMVQSNTGELFF.

The chain carries TRBV9 and TRBJ2-7; TRBD2 aligns across 10 bases. This CDR3 has 14 residues. With V trimmed by 0 bases and J by 7 bases, 4 bases remained unmatched. Germline CDR1 and CDR2: SGDLS and YYNGEE. The CDR3 reads CASSVDQTSGEQYF. The DNA of the CDR3 is TGTGCCAGCAGCGTAGACCAGACTAGCGGGGAGCAGTACTTC. The whole variable domain, filled in from reference TRBV9 and TRBJ2-7, reads DSGVTQTPKHLITATGQRVTLRCSPRSGDLSVYWYQQSLDQGLQFLIQYYNGEERAKGNILERFSAQQFPDLHSELNLSSLELGDSALYFCASSVDQTSGEQYFGPGTRLTVT.

The chain employs TRBV27 and TRBJ1-5; tentative D call: TRBD1 (5 bases). The CDR3 runs 16 residues. Per the germline V gene, CDR1 is MNHEY and CDR2 is SMNVEV (reference sequence). Trimming took off 5 bases at V and 6 bases at J, with 20 bases between the two ends. This chain's CDR3 is CASSPPHRQGGQPQHF. The DNA for the CDR3 is TGTGCCAGCAGTCCCCCCCACCGGCAGGGAGGTCAGCCCCAGCATTTT.

This chain connects TRBV20-1 to TRBJ1-2; TRBD1 agrees at 8 bases. This CDR3 has 11 residues. The germline gives CDR1 DFQATT, CDR2 SNEGSKA (reference sequence). J lost 8 bases, V lost 6 bases, and 5 bases had no gene match. The CDR3 coding sequence is TGCAGTGCCCGACAGGGGAACGGCTACACCTTC. It codes for CSARQGNGYTF.

J is TRBJ1-1 and V is TRBV4-1, with D perhaps TRBD1 (6 bases). This CDR3 has 16 residues. The V gene's germline CDR1 is MGHRA and CDR2 YSYEKL. V lost 4 bases, J lost 5 bases, and 20 bases lay in between. The CDR3: CASSRGAGAGKTEAFF. The CDR3 DNA sequence: TGCGCCAGCAGCCGCGGGGCGGGGGCCGGTAAGACTGAAGCTTTCTTT.

The rearrangement joins TRBV19 to TRBJ2-1; 11 bases are shared with TRBD2. The germline V gene encodes CDR1 LNHDA and CDR2 SQIVND (reference sequence). Germline trimming cut 4 bases from V and 7 bases from J; bases unmatched to any gene: 3. The CDR3 is 14 residues long. The DNA of the CDR3 is TGTGCCAGTAGTACTAGCGGGGGGTGGAATGAGCAGTTCTTC. This translates into CASSTSGGWNEQFF.

The chain joins TRBV2 to TRBJ2-1; possible D gene TRBD2, 6 bases. CDR1 is SNHLY and CDR2 is FYNNEI in the germline V gene. V was cut by 3 bases and J by 1 base, with 10 bases left in between. The CDR3 loop spans 15 amino acids. CDR3 coding DNA: TGTGCCAGCAGTGATGCGGGGTGGTCCTACAATGAGCAGTTCTTC. Translation: CASSDAGWSYNEQFF.

The V and J genes are TRBV13 and TRBJ1-5; D gene ambiguous. V shed 0 bases and J shed 4 bases, with 4 bases lying between them. This CDR3 has 13 amino acids. Germline CDR1 PRHDT, CDR2 FYEKMQ (reference sequence). As DNA, the CDR3 is TGTGCCAGCAGCTTAGGAATAAATCAGCCCCAGCATTTT. Amino acids: CASSLGINQPQHF. Full variable domain (rest looked up from reference TRBV13 and TRBJ1-5): AAGVIQSPRHLIKEKRETATLKCYPIPRHDTVYWYQQGPGQDPQFLISFYEKMQSDKGSIPDRFSAQQFSDYHSELNMSSLELGDSALYFCASSLGINQPQHFGDGTRLSIL.

The V and J genes are TRBV7-9 and TRBJ1-1; a weak D match, TRBD1 (5 bases). CDR1 and CDR2 (germline): SEHNR, FQNEAQ (reference sequence). The V end lost 4 bases, the J end lost 5 bases, and 8 bases lay between the germline ends. CDR3 size: 12 residues. The CDR3 here is CASSSTGTEAFF. In DNA form, the CDR3 reads TGTGCCAGCAGCTCTACAGGAACTGAAGCTTTCTTT.

The chain employs TRBV4-1 and TRBJ2-3; D may be TRBD2 (6 bases). Germline loops: CDR1 MGHRA, CDR2 YSYEKL. This CDR3 region has 13 residues. V lost 0 bases and J lost 7, with 8 bases in between. The DNA of the CDR3 is TGCGCCAGCAGCCAAGATCGGGAGAATACGCAGTATTTT. Protein: CASSQDRENTQYF.

The chain joins TRBV15 to TRBJ1-5, with 7 bases matching TRBD1. The V gene end was trimmed by 11 bases and the J gene end by 6 bases; junction bases not matched to a gene: 16. Germline CDR1 and CDR2: LNHNV and YYDKDF (reference sequence). This CDR3 contains 15 residues. CDR3 bases: TGTGCCTCACAGGCATACAGGGGCGCGGGTCAGCCCCAGCATTTT. Protein: CASQAYRGAGQPQHF.

V usage is TRBV9 and J usage is TRBJ2-3; the match to TRBD2 covers 9 bases. Trimming cost V 2 bases and J 2 bases; bases outside gene matches: 3. From germline, CDR1 is SGDLS and CDR2 YYNGEE. The CDR3 is 15 residues long. The CDR3 is CASSVLAGTTDTQYF. CDR3 in DNA: TGTGCCAGCAGCGTGCTAGCGGGGACCACAGATACGCAGTATTTT.

This clone was counted only a few times. V gene TRBV19 combines with J gene TRBJ1-1, with D possibly matching TRBD1 (6 bases). This CDR3 is 15 amino acids long. Germline V gives CDR1 LNHDA, CDR2 SQIVND (reference sequence). Trimming stripped 3 bases from V and 1 base from J, with 12 bases between. The CDR3 loop reads CASSIRGGANTEAFF. For the CDR3, the DNA is TGTGCCAGTAGTATCCGGGGGGGCGCGAACACTGAAGCTTTCTTT.

The chain couples TRBV5-8 to TRBJ2-3; no reliable D call. The V gene lost 6 bases and the J gene lost 2 bases, with 16 bases spanning the gap. CDR1 is SGHTS and CDR2 is YDEGEE in the germline V gene. There are 15 residues in the CDR3. For the CDR3, the DNA is TGTGCCAGCATCCCAACTATACGACTCACAGATACGCAGTATTTT. Translating it yields CASIPTIRLTDTQYF.

The J gene is TRBJ1-3, the V gene TRBV11-2, with D unclear. The CDR3 totals 16 residues. Per germline, CDR1 SGHAT and CDR2 FQNNGV. V was trimmed by 2 bases and J by 2 bases, leaving 13 bases between them. The CDR3 spells CASSLNMPSTGNTIYF. In DNA form, the CDR3 reads TGTGCCAGCAGCTTAAATATGCCCAGTACTGGAAACACCATATATTTT.